This record covers a single TCR beta chain. There were eight separate reactions per sample in which cDNA was made. From its re-call of the 5' RACE reads, TCRdb lists each CDR3 protein once, without DNA. There are 400,000 or so distinct CDR3 sequences in the sample, with 2.4% held by the top ten. The data are from a study of monozygotic twins with inflammatory bowel disease. The length of the CDR3 is 15 residues. CDR1 SGHDN and CDR2 FVKESK come from the germline V gene. The chain is built from TRBV14 and TRBJ2-5; absent DNA, TCRdb's TRBD1 call cannot be checked. The sample taken for sequencing was blood. This sequence was found in a human donor with ulcerative colitis or Crohn's disease, or a healthy co-twin of an affected twin (not recorded which). This chain's CDR3 is CASSHLRQGGETQYF.